This T cell receptor beta chain was captured in a study of T cell repertoires in cytomegalovirus infection. The overall study: CMV infection and matching HLA type were both indicated by public TCR beta signatures.

V shed 3 bases and J 4 bases; nucleotides not matched to a gene: 5. Germline V gene sequence: CDR1 KGHDR, CDR2 SFDVKD. The CDR3 consists of 15 residues. This clonotype was seen many times. Its antigen is unidentified. Whole-study findings and limits: Based on cumulative public TCR beta family frequency, carriers of CMV plus the relevant HLA were identified. HLA-C-restricted CMV clonotypes gave the most frequent clonotype in two of eight donors.

TCRdb fed the reads into MiXCR, producing one record per CDR3 protein. Of just under 300,000 distinct CDR3 sequences in the sample, around 9.1% are singletons; the top ten hold over 2.5%. The sequence derives from a human donor in good health (CMV status not recorded). Some clones in this sample may be carry-over from other donors' samples. The material sequenced was PBMCs. The chain combines TRBV24-1 with TRBJ2-3, with TRBD1 identical over 8 bases. The CDR3 protein is CATSDLGQGADTQYF. CDR3 sequence (DNA): TGTGCCACCAGTGATCTAGGACAGGGAGCAGATACGCAGTATTTT.